The rows below give T cell receptor beta chains drawn from one sample of a study of OX40 agonist ivuxolimab in advanced cancers. Using immunoSEQ multiplex PCR, the repertoire was profiled, and TCRdb retains in-frame clones only, with some absent. Among around 70,000 clones, roughly 82% were seen once, and the ten largest hold around 5.1%. Here the sequenced sample was CD4+ or CD8+ T cells sorted from blood, taken in a trial of the OX40 agonist ivuxolimab. These receptor sequences come from an adult with an advanced solid tumor such as melanoma, head and neck, liver or kidney cancer. CDR3s leave out the opening cysteine and the closing phenylalanine or tryptophan. Each record gives: V gene, clone size, D gene, J gene, CDR3 protein. The D gene is left open where the match is weak. Clone size is not always given. Where it is, it says once, few, many or a class for expanded clones.

v_call: TRBV5-6
clone_size: -
d_call: TRBD2
j_call: TRBJ2-7
cdr3_aa: ASSSGLAGAYEQY

v_call: TRBV14
clone_size: -
d_call: TRBD2
j_call: TRBJ2-7
cdr3_aa: ASSPIAGGPSEQY

v_call: TRBV4-1
clone_size: -
d_call: -
j_call: TRBJ1-2
cdr3_aa: ASSPLQGSDYGYT

v_call: TRBV18
clone_size: -
d_call: -
j_call: TRBJ2-5
cdr3_aa: ASSPGGETQY

v_call: TRBV5-1
clone_size: -
d_call: -
j_call: TRBJ2-1
cdr3_aa: ASSLGTTSSYNEQF

v_call: TRBV7-9
clone_size: -
d_call: -
j_call: TRBJ1-2
cdr3_aa: ASSLGGGNGYT

v_call: TRBV7-2
clone_size: once
d_call: -
j_call: TRBJ1-2
cdr3_aa: ASSSRTTLYGYT

v_call: TRBV5-1
clone_size: -
d_call: -
j_call: TRBJ2-7
cdr3_aa: ASSPRGMGSYEQY

v_call: TRBV5-6
clone_size: -
d_call: TRBD1
j_call: TRBJ2-2
cdr3_aa: ASSMTGVETGELF

v_call: TRBV28
clone_size: -
d_call: -
j_call: TRBJ1-1
cdr3_aa: ASSLNPLNTEAF

v_call: TRBV7-3
clone_size: -
d_call: TRBD2
j_call: TRBJ2-5
cdr3_aa: ASSPTGGETQY

v_call: TRBV11-2
clone_size: -
d_call: TRBD2
j_call: TRBJ2-7
cdr3_aa: ASSTGTSPYEQY

v_call: TRBV5-8
clone_size: once
d_call: -
j_call: TRBJ1-2
cdr3_aa: ASSLHMGGRNYGYT

v_call: TRBV5-4
clone_size: -
d_call: -
j_call: TRBJ2-1
cdr3_aa: ASSISGSSYNEQF

v_call: TRBV7-9
clone_size: -
d_call: TRBD2
j_call: TRBJ2-7
cdr3_aa: ASSLVAGSNYEQY

v_call: TRBV18
clone_size: -
d_call: TRBD2
j_call: TRBJ2-5
cdr3_aa: ASSPPSLAGVDGETQY

v_call: TRBV10-3
clone_size: -
d_call: TRBD1
j_call: TRBJ1-2
cdr3_aa: AARGDRGNYGYT

v_call: TRBV5-6
clone_size: -
d_call: -
j_call: TRBJ1-2
cdr3_aa: ASSLWGPSSGYT

v_call: TRBV6-6
clone_size: -
d_call: TRBD1
j_call: TRBJ2-2
cdr3_aa: ASSSGTGGTGELF

v_call: TRBV6-1
clone_size: -
d_call: -
j_call: TRBJ2-7
cdr3_aa: ASSEAPGTGYEQY

v_call: TRBV6-1
clone_size: -
d_call: -
j_call: TRBJ2-7
cdr3_aa: ASSDGQWQY

v_call: TRBV20-1
clone_size: -
d_call: -
j_call: TRBJ2-1
cdr3_aa: SAPRQDEQF

v_call: TRBV7-2
clone_size: -
d_call: -
j_call: TRBJ2-2
cdr3_aa: ASSLAGELF

v_call: TRBV27
clone_size: -
d_call: TRBD1
j_call: TRBJ1-1
cdr3_aa: ASSFASGTGGTEAF

v_call: TRBV9
clone_size: -
d_call: -
j_call: TRBJ1-2
cdr3_aa: ASSVATGFDYGYT

v_call: TRBV28
clone_size: -
d_call: -
j_call: TRBJ1-2
cdr3_aa: ASSFIGGRLGLTYGYT

v_call: TRBV27
clone_size: -
d_call: -
j_call: TRBJ1-6
cdr3_aa: ASRFGTVYNSPLH

v_call: TRBV28
clone_size: medium-sized
d_call: TRBD2
j_call: TRBJ2-7
cdr3_aa: ASSLTERLAGNYEQY

v_call: TRBV11-2
clone_size: -
d_call: -
j_call: TRBJ1-2
cdr3_aa: ASSLTRGGAYGYT

v_call: TRBV5-1
clone_size: few
d_call: -
j_call: TRBJ2-7
cdr3_aa: ASSLDGSYEQY

v_call: TRBV11-2
clone_size: -
d_call: TRBD1
j_call: TRBJ2-3
cdr3_aa: ASSREGPGQGSDTQY

v_call: TRBV4-2
clone_size: -
d_call: TRBD2
j_call: TRBJ2-7
cdr3_aa: ASSQDHGASGGLGSYEQY

v_call: TRBV11-2
clone_size: -
d_call: -
j_call: TRBJ1-1
cdr3_aa: ASSLVEGTEAF

v_call: TRBV25-1
clone_size: -
d_call: -
j_call: TRBJ2-7
cdr3_aa: ASSEGLIAYEQY

v_call: TRBV9
clone_size: -
d_call: -
j_call: TRBJ1-6
cdr3_aa: ASSPMGGLNSPLH

v_call: TRBV28
clone_size: -
d_call: -
j_call: TRBJ1-2
cdr3_aa: ASNTNYGYT

v_call: TRBV6-1
clone_size: -
d_call: TRBD2
j_call: TRBJ2-7
cdr3_aa: ASTGLAGDYEQY

v_call: TRBV21-1
clone_size: -
d_call: -
j_call: TRBJ2-3
cdr3_aa: ASSKERLPWASGSADTQY

v_call: TRBV5-6
clone_size: -
d_call: -
j_call: TRBJ1-3
cdr3_aa: ASSLWTSSGNTIY

v_call: TRBV6-5
clone_size: -
d_call: -
j_call: TRBJ1-2
cdr3_aa: ASSYSSRDGGYGYT

v_call: TRBV5-4
clone_size: -
d_call: TRBD1
j_call: TRBJ1-2
cdr3_aa: ASSLPLGTGAGGYT

v_call: TRBV6-5
clone_size: -
d_call: -
j_call: TRBJ1-6
cdr3_aa: ASSYSGMDINSPLH

v_call: TRBV7-9
clone_size: -
d_call: -
j_call: TRBJ2-5
cdr3_aa: ASSFVGIQETQY

v_call: TRBV28
clone_size: -
d_call: TRBD1
j_call: TRBJ1-6
cdr3_aa: ASTSGQGTSPLH

v_call: TRBV19
clone_size: -
d_call: TRBD2
j_call: TRBJ2-7
cdr3_aa: ASSINLAGGLQY

v_call: TRBV5-1
clone_size: -
d_call: -
j_call: TRBJ2-5
cdr3_aa: ASSPGQQQETQY

v_call: TRBV5-8
clone_size: -
d_call: -
j_call: TRBJ2-5
cdr3_aa: ASSSTSSGETQY

v_call: TRBV5-1
clone_size: -
d_call: -
j_call: TRBJ2-2
cdr3_aa: ASSLGILAALNTGELF

v_call: TRBV7-9
clone_size: -
d_call: TRBD1
j_call: TRBJ2-7
cdr3_aa: ASSFRQGSYEQY

v_call: TRBV15
clone_size: -
d_call: TRBD2
j_call: TRBJ2-7
cdr3_aa: ATSKEAGATYEQY

v_call: TRBV9
clone_size: -
d_call: -
j_call: TRBJ2-7
cdr3_aa: ASSPRYGEQY